The clone carrying this T cell receptor (beta chain) was counted a few times. This sample stems from a study of T cell repertoires in cytomegalovirus infection. The V segment lost 6 bases and the J segment 5 bases; nucleotides outside the gene matches: 5. The CDR3 has 13 amino acids. Germline CDR1 and CDR2: WSHSY and SAAADI. TCRdb re-analysed the reads in MiXCR, keeping a single row per CDR3 protein. Seen here are around 530,000 distinct CDR3 sequences, approximately 15% observed once, and the top ten hold 24%. The sample consisted of CD8+ T cells from PBMCs. The V and J genes are TRBV10-2 and TRBJ2-3, with 7 bases identical to TRBD1. This receptor was obtained from a human donor in good health (CMV status not recorded). Some clones in this sample may be carry-over from other donors' samples. Here the CDR3 reads CASRDRVGDTQYF. The CDR3, as DNA: TGCGCCAGCAGAGACAGGGTGGGAGATACGCAGTATTTT.